Each of the 7 T cell receptor beta chains below was sequenced from the same sample in a study of blood T cell repertoires in COVID-19. TCRdb's table, derived via immunoSEQ multiplex PCR, lists solely in-frame clones and lacks some. Found here are 310,000 or so clones, 87% of them singletons; the top ten hold about 8.9%. Input material: PBMCs or T cells enriched from blood (not recorded which). The receptor source for this set is a woman aged 18-29 years who had recovered from COVID-19.

The rearrangement links TRBV7-2 to TRBJ1-2; D remains unclear. The germline V gene encodes CDR1 SGHTA and CDR2 FQGNSA. The CDR3 extends over 12 amino acids. V shed 5 bases and J shed 8 bases, with 12 bases lying between them. CDR3 DNA sequence: TGTGCCAGCAGCCCAGCGGTCGGAGGCTACACCTTC. Protein product: CASSPAVGGYTF.

The chain carries TRBV7-9 and TRBJ1-3; D gene uncertain. This CDR3 is 16 amino acids long. Trimming removed 1 base from V and 2 bases from J, with 12 bases in between. Germline V lookup: CDR1 SEHNR, CDR2 FQNEAQ (reference sequence). This CDR3 reads CASSLEQERPGNTIYF. As DNA, the CDR3 is TGTGCCAGCAGCTTAGAGCAGGAACGTCCTGGAAACACCATATATTTT.

The V and J genes are TRBV9 and TRBJ2-7; maybe TRBD1 (5 bases). The V end lost 0 bases, the J end lost 3 bases, and 10 bases lay between the germline ends. Germline V gene data show CDR1 as SGDLS and CDR2 as YYNGEE. The CDR3 contains 14 residues. The CDR3: CASSVGGGHYEQYF. For the CDR3, the DNA is TGTGCCAGCAGCGTAGGGGGCGGCCACTACGAGCAGTACTTC.

The chain uses TRBV2 and TRBJ1-1; D call uncertain. V dropped 4 bases and J dropped 1 base, with 13 bases sitting between them. In germline, CDR1 is SNHLY, CDR2 FYNNEI. The CDR3 extends over 15 amino acids. The CDR3 reads CASSVRSGSNTEAFF. CDR3 DNA: TGTGCCAGCAGTGTGAGATCGGGGTCGAACACTGAAGCTTTCTTT.

The chain uses TRBV30 and TRBJ1-4; 7 positions agree with TRBD1. This CDR3 region has 11 residues. Germline-derived CDR1 and CDR2 are GTSNPN and SVGIG (reference sequence). J lost 5 bases, V lost 8 bases, and 2 bases had no gene match. The CDR3: CAATGNEKLFF. The CDR3, as DNA: TGTGCCGCGACAGGGAATGAAAAACTGTTTTTT.

The chain couples TRBV28 to TRBJ2-1, with TRBD1 matching over 8 bases. Germline V gene sequence: CDR1 MDHEN, CDR2 SYDVKM. The CDR3 is 17 residues long. V trimming: 6 bases; J trimming: 3 bases; junction bases outside the gene matches: 13. CDR3 nucleotides: TGTGCCAGCAGGACCTCCCAGGGGGCAAGACGCTACAATGAGCAGTTCTTC. It yields the protein CASRTSQGARRYNEQFF. The entire variable domain, with the rest obtained from reference TRBV28 and TRBJ2-1, is as follows: DVKVTQSSRYLVKRTGEKVFLECVQDMDHENMFWYRQDPGLGLRLIYFSYDVKMKEKGDIPEGYSVSREKKERFSLILESASTNQTSMYLCASRTSQGARRYNEQFFGPGTRLTVL.

V is TRBV28 and J is TRBJ1-5, with TRBD1 identical over 7 bases. The CDR3 has 15 residues. Unmatched junction bases numbered 6, after V lost 7 bases and J lost 0 bases. Per germline, CDR1 MDHEN and CDR2 SYDVKM. CDR3 residues: CASKAQGRSNQPQHF. The CDR3 coding sequence is TGTGCCAGCAAGGCACAGGGGCGTAGCAATCAGCCCCAGCATTTT.